This T cell receptor beta chain was identified during a study of metastatic and nonmetastatic thyroid tumors. Study as a whole: The study looked at repertoires side by side in blood and in tumor or nodule tissue from malignant and benign thyroid patients.

As handled by the study authors: For papillary thyroid cancer, a distant-metastasis classifier was constructed from CDR3 differences observed across clinicopathological groups. Using MiXCR, TCRdb reanalyzed the PCR reads. For this entry, the V and J calls and clone size follow TCRdb and not the study's own pipeline. The sample records fewer than 16,000 clones, about 23% being singletons. Looked up from germline, CDR1 is SGHVS and CDR2 is FQNEAQ. Trimming cost V 3 bases and J 0 bases, with 11 bases left between them. This CDR3 spans 15 amino acids. Until they underwent thyroid surgery, no patient had received any treatment. This clone was observed a few times. What it recognizes is unknown. General study results and limits: Relative to benign nodules, malignant thyroid tumors were reportedly characterized by significantly elevated TCR beta diversity in blood and tumor.

V is TRBV7-8 and J is TRBJ1-2; TRBD1 is a possible D gene (5 bases). The specimen sequenced was tumor tissue. The source is a female donor with papillary thyroid cancer or a benign thyroid nodule (not recorded which). Some clones in this sample may be carry-over from other donors' samples. The CDR3 DNA sequence: TGTGCCAGCAGCTTGACAGTTTCGGCTAACTATGGCTACACCTTC. This sequence encodes CASSLTVSANYGYTF.